A single sample gave rise to the 16 T cell receptor beta chains below, sequenced in a study of blood T cells in healthy people across ages. A second PCR, run for about 7 to 11 cycles, used a sample-barcoded 5' primer plus a J-beta primer mix. MiXCR, applied by TCRdb to the 5' RACE reads, yields one record per CDR3 protein. The sample includes 1,100,000 or so distinct CDR3 sequences, around 43% of them seen just once. Source material: blood. The receptors were sampled from a woman aged 60 to 75 in good health.

This clonotype was counted only a few times. The chain couples TRBV18 to TRBJ2-7; 11 nucleotides align to TRBD2. This CDR3 spans 19 amino acids. Trimming removed 1 base from V and 0 bases from J; junction bases left unmatched: 11. Germline-derived CDR1 and CDR2 are KGHSH and LQKENI. As DNA, the CDR3 is TGTGCCAGCTCACCACGGCCTGGACTAGCGGGTGGGAGCTCCTACGAGCAGTACTTC. Translated, it gives CASSPRPGLAGGSSYEQYF.

The chain recombines TRBV7-9 with TRBJ2-5; TRBD2 might be the D (6 bases). V lost 6 bases and J lost 5, with 19 bases in between. Germline V gene lookup returns CDR1 SEHNR and CDR2 FQNEAQ (reference sequence). The CDR3 is made up of 15 amino acids. Here the CDR3 reads CASRPGGGGSETQYF. CDR3 coding DNA: TGTGCCAGCAGGCCAGGCGGAGGAGGGTCGGAGACCCAGTACTTC.

V is TRBV5-1 and J is TRBJ2-5; D is perhaps TRBD2 (5 bases). CDR1 and CDR2 (germline): SGHRS, YFSETQ. The V gene lost 2 bases and the J gene lost 1 base, with 9 bases spanning the gap. The CDR3 runs to 14 residues. The CDR3 DNA follows: TGCGCCAGCAGCTTCGGAGGATCCCAAGAGACCCAGTACTTC. Amino acids: CASSFGGSQETQYF. Variable domain in full (rest from reference TRBV5-1 and TRBJ2-5): KAGVTQTPRYLIKTRGQQVTLSCSPISGHRSVSWYQQTPGQGLQFLFEYFSETQRNKGNFPGRFSGRQFSNSRSEMNVSTLELGDSALYLCASSFGGSQETQYFGPGTRLLVL.

This clonotype showed up just a few times. Here the CDR3 DNA reads TGTGCCAGCAGTTCGGGACTAGCGGTTAGAGAGACCCAGTACTTC. Its protein is CASSSGLAVRETQYF. The V and J genes are TRBV12-3 or TRBV12-4 and TRBJ2-5, with TRBD2 identical over 11 bases. V dropped 4 bases and J dropped 4; count of bases not matched to a gene: 5. CDR3 length equals 15 residues.

The rearrangement links TRBV5-6 to TRBJ1-1; no clear D. Trimming left V 0 bases short and J 7 bases short, with 7 bases between. This CDR3 is built from 12 residues. Germline V gene lookup returns CDR1 SGHDT and CDR2 YYEEEE. This CDR3 is CASSLDWSEAFF. DNA of the CDR3: TGTGCCAGCAGCTTGGATTGGAGTGAAGCTTTCTTT. Complete variable domain (other parts from reference TRBV5-6 and TRBJ1-1): DAGVTQSPTHLIKTRGQQVTLRCSPKSGHDTVSWYQQALGQGPQFIFQYYEEEERQRGNFPDRFSGHQFPNYSSELNVNALLLGDSALYLCASSLDWSEAFFGQGTRLTVV.

The chain recombines TRBV4-1 with TRBJ2-7; 7 positions agree with TRBD2. V shed 3 bases and J 3 bases; nucleotides not matched to a gene: 17. The CDR3 is made up of 18 amino acids. CDR1 MGHRA and CDR2 YSYEKL come from the germline V gene. This CDR3 is CASSQQPTTRGVHYEQYF. DNA for the CDR3: TGCGCCAGCAGCCAGCAGCCAACCACCCGGGGGGTTCACTACGAGCAGTACTTC.

As concerns this clonotype: An end of the junction does not agree with germline; a read error may underlie this. The genes are TRBV15 and TRBJ2-5, with D perhaps TRBD2 (5 bases). Germline CDR1 LNHNV, CDR2 YYDKDF (reference sequence). This CDR3 has 13 amino acids. The DNA of the CDR3 is TGTGCCATCAGCAGAGATCGGGGAGAGACCCAGTACTTC. It codes for CAISRDRGETQYF.

On this clonotype: Germline and junction disagree at one end, which may indicate a read error. The V call is TRBV28, the J call TRBJ1-5, with 8 nucleotides matching TRBD1. Per the germline V gene, CDR1 is MDHEN and CDR2 is SYDVKM. The CDR3 contains 12 residues. CDR3 nucleotides: TGTGTCAGCTGGACAGGGAGTCAGCCCCAGCATTTT. It specifies CVSWTGSQPQHF.

A note on this clonotype: The junction departs from germline at one end; a sequencing error may be responsible. The chain recombines TRBV20-1 with TRBJ2-7; tentatively, D is TRBD2 (6 bases). From germline, CDR1 is DFQATT and CDR2 SNEGSKA (reference sequence). The CDR3 is made up of 16 amino acids. This CDR3 reads CSARGGTGAARYEQYF. The CDR3 DNA is TGCAGTGCCAGAGGTGGGACTGGAGCGGCGCGGTACGAGCAGTACTTC.

This clonotype was counted a few times. The chain recombines TRBV15 with TRBJ2-5; D perhaps matches TRBD2 (8 bases). This CDR3 is built from 18 residues. Trimming took off 1 base at V and 1 base at J, with 19 bases between the two ends. Germline loops: CDR1 LNHNV, CDR2 YYDKDF (reference sequence). CDR3 DNA sequence: TGTGCCACCAGCAGAGGGGACAGAGTAGCGGGGACCCAAGAGACCCAGTACTTC. The encoded protein is CATSRGDRVAGTQETQYF.

The gene calls are TRBV27 and TRBJ2-3; 10 nucleotides agree with TRBD2. Germline CDR1 reads MNHEY; CDR2 reads SMNVEV (reference sequence). Losses at the gene ends were 7 bases for V and 2 bases for J; bases not matched to a gene: 3. The CDR3 contains 14 residues. This chain's CDR3 is CASKLAGHTDTQYF. The CDR3 nucleotides are TGTGCCAGCAAACTAGCGGGGCACACAGATACGCAGTATTTT.

The table lists this clonotype with many counts. The genes are TRBV12-3 or TRBV12-4 and TRBJ2-5; 9 bases map to TRBD1. The CDR3 covers 14 residues. The V segment lost 6 bases and the J segment 5 bases; nucleotides outside the gene matches: 7. Written as DNA, the CDR3 is TGTGCCAGCAGCCTGGGACAGGGAGGGGAGACCCAGTACTTC. Amino acids: CASSLGQGGETQYF.

The chain uses TRBV27 and TRBJ2-3; D unclear. V shed 7 bases and J shed 0 bases, with 14 bases lying between them. Germline V lookup: CDR1 MNHEY, CDR2 SMNVEV (reference sequence). CDR3 length: 15 residues. CDR3 DNA sequence: TGTGCCAGCACCAACGGAGAATTAAGCACAGATACGCAGTATTTT. Its protein is CASTNGELSTDTQYF.

This chain joins TRBV6-5 and TRBJ1-5, with 7 bases lining up with TRBD1. With V trimmed by 5 bases and J by 6 bases, 10 bases remained unmatched. CDR1 and CDR2 from the germline V gene are MNHEY and SVGAGI. This CDR3 contains 15 residues. CDR3 sequence: CASSHRGVGGQPQHF. CDR3 sequence (DNA): TGTGCCAGCAGTCACAGGGGAGTGGGGGGTCAGCCCCAGCATTTT.

This clonotype was detected only a few times. The gene calls are TRBV9 and TRBJ2-7; TRBD2 aligns across 8 bases. With V trimmed by 0 bases and J by 0 bases, 14 bases remained unmatched. The length of the CDR3 is 19 residues. Per germline, CDR1 SGDLS and CDR2 YYNGEE. This CDR3 is CASSVGLGTSRIRSYEQYF. CDR3 nucleotides: TGTGCCAGCAGCGTAGGACTCGGGACTAGTAGGATTCGCTCCTACGAGCAGTACTTC.

This chain links TRBV6-5 with TRBJ2-5; 11 bases fit TRBD2. The germline CDR1 and CDR2 sequences are MNHEY and SVGAGI. The V segment lost 6 bases and the J segment 11 bases; nucleotides outside the gene matches: 17. The CDR3 has 16 residues. This CDR3 is CASSPTTSGRSNEQYF. The CDR3 DNA reads TGTGCCAGCAGCCCCACAACTAGCGGGAGAAGCAATGAGCAGTACTTC.